This TCR beta chain originates from a study of tumor-infiltrating T cells and Merkel cell polyomavirus. At the level of the study: CD8+ T cells recognized the Merkel cell polyomavirus KLL epitope. Findings and limits, study-wide: A 1.9-18% tumor fraction of KLL-specific T cells predicted better MCC-specific survival than 0-0.14%. A limitation is the study's small number of patients.

Profiled with immunoSEQ multiplex PCR; TCRdb holds only in-frame clones, not every one. Altogether 26,000 or so clones are present, about 85% being singletons, with the ten largest covering roughly 2.6%. Robust Merkel cell polyomavirus Large T antigen positivity by immunohistochemistry was seen in all patients' tumors. Blood and/or cultured TIL held KLL-tetramer+ cells above 0.04% of CD8+ cells. For this clone: Its antigen is unidentified.

V was clipped by 3 bases and J by 1 base; unmatched bases: 2. Germline V gene sequence: CDR1 SEHNR, CDR2 FQNEAQ (reference sequence). The CDR3 has 14 residues. The chain employs TRBV7-9 and TRBJ2-5; TRBD1 matches at 7 bases. Sequencing was done on a sample of lymph node tissue. The receptor comes from a man aged 45-60 years with Merkel cell carcinoma. The CDR3 loop reads CASSFDRAQETQYF. The CDR3 nucleotides are TGTGCCAGCAGCTTCGACAGGGCCCAAGAGACCCAGTACTTC. The entire variable domain, with the rest obtained from reference TRBV7-9 and TRBJ2-5, is as follows: DTGVSQNPRHKITKRGQNVTFRCDPISEHNRLYWYRQTLGQGPEFLTYFQNEAQLEKSRLLSDRFSAERPKGSFSTLEIQRTEQGDSAMYLCASSFDRAQETQYFGPGTRLLVL.